The T cell receptor beta chain described here comes from a study of shared clonotypes between healthy human individuals. The wider study: The donor group consisted of two women and a few men, aged 18 to 49.

On this clone itself: Its matching antigen is unknown.

Germline V gene lookup returns CDR1 SGHTA and CDR2 FQGNSA. The CDR3 totals 12 residues. General study results and limits: Among non-shared clonotypes, generation probabilities were lower than among those shared by all four donors.

TCRdb's copy holds only in-frame clones and misses some; the assay was immunoSEQ multiplex PCR. Seen here are a few million clones, 85% to 95% observed once, and the top ten hold about 0.41%. The V call is TRBV7-2, the J call TRBJ2-1; TRBD1 agrees at 7 bases. Sequenced input: naive CD4+ T cells from PBMCs. The subset denotes: CD45RA+ positively selected. This TCR was recovered from a man between 18 and 35 years old in good health. Some clones in this sample may be carry-over from other donors' samples. The CDR3 sequence: CASLKLGQQQFF. CDR3 coding DNA: TGTGCTTCCCTTAAATTGGGACAGCAGCAGTTCTTC.